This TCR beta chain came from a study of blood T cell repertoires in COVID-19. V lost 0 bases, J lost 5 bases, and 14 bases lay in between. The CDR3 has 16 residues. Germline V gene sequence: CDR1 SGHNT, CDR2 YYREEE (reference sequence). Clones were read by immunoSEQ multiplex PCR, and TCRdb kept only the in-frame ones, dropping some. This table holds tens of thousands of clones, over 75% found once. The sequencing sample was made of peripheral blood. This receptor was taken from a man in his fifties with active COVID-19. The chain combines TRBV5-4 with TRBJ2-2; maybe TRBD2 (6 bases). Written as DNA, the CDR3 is TGTGCCAGCAGCTTGGGGCTAGCGAGGAGTACCGGGGAGCTGTTTTTT. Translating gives CASSLGLARSTGELFF. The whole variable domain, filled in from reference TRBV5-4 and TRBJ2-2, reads ETGVTQSPTHLIKTRGQQVTLRCSSQSGHNTVSWYQQALGQGPQFIFQYYREEENGRGNFPPRFSGLQFPNYSSELNVNALELDDSALYLCASSLGLARSTGELFFGEGSRLTVL.